What follows are 29 T cell receptor beta chains derived from one specimen sequenced in a study of shared clonotypes between healthy human individuals. The assay was immunoSEQ multiplex PCR, and TCRdb's table has in-frame clones only and misses some. The sample has under 1 million clones, 80% to 95% seen once. Naive CD8 cells lacked CD45RO and underwent positive selection for CCR7, leaving out terminally differentiated effector memory CD45RA+ cells. The source material was naive CD8+ T cells sorted from blood. All receptors come from a man under 40 in good health.

The chain uses TRBV6-1 and TRBJ2-7, with 7 bases that match TRBD2. V lost 1 base and J lost 7; bases outside the gene matches: 4. Germline assignment: CDR1 MNHNS and CDR2 SASEGT. The CDR3 is made up of 13 amino acids. In DNA, the CDR3 is TGTGCCAGCAGTGAAGGACTAGCTGGGGAGCAGTACTTC. It codes for CASSEGLAGEQYF.

This chain joins TRBV29-1 and TRBJ2-1; TRBD1 matches 7 bases. After removal of 4 bases from V and 2 bases from J, the junction contained 8 bases not matched to a gene. The germline gives CDR1 SQVTM, CDR2 ANQGSEA. The CDR3 extends over 15 amino acids. The CDR3 region has the DNA TGCAGCGTTGTTGGAGGCAGGGGGACCTACAATGAGCAGTTCTTC. Translated: CSVVGGRGTYNEQFF.

This chain joins TRBV9 and TRBJ2-2; D is perhaps TRBD1 (6 bases). CDR1 is SGDLS, CDR2 YYNGEE, per germline. The V end was cut by 4 bases, the J end by 3 bases, with 22 bases between. The CDR3 loop spans 18 amino acids. CDR3 nucleotide sequence: TGTGCCAGCAGCCCCCCCTCCGCCGGGACATCATACACCGGGGAGCTGTTTTTT. Translated, it gives CASSPPSAGTSYTGELFF.

The V gene is TRBV7-6, the J gene TRBJ2-1; 8 bases are shared with TRBD2. Germline CDR1 SGHVS, CDR2 FNYEAQ. With V trimmed by 5 bases and J by 1 base, 10 bases remained unmatched. The CDR3 is made up of 17 amino acids. CDR3 region: CASSGRHRLASYNEQFF. DNA for the CDR3: TGTGCCAGCAGCGGCAGACACAGACTAGCGTCCTACAATGAGCAGTTCTTC.

This clone was counted once. The chain joins TRBV15 to TRBJ2-5; D call uncertain. CDR1 is LNHNV, CDR2 YYDKDF, per germline (reference sequence). The V end lost 0 bases, the J end lost 2 bases, and 10 bases lay between the germline ends. This CDR3 is 15 amino acids long. CDR3 in DNA: TGTGCCACCAGCAGAGATGAGTTGGGACAAGAGACCCAGTACTTC. The encoded protein is CATSRDELGQETQYF.

The genes are TRBV28 and TRBJ2-7; TRBD2 might be the D (6 bases). V lost 4 bases and J 4 bases, leaving 11 bases between the germline ends. Germline V gene sequence: CDR1 MDHEN, CDR2 SYDVKM. The length of the CDR3 is 13 residues. This CDR3 reads CASSSGVRYEQYF. Here the CDR3 DNA reads TGTGCCAGCAGTTCGGGAGTTCGGTACGAGCAGTACTTC.

The CDR3 bases are TGTGCCAGCAGTTTATCGGACTATCAGTCGAACACCGGGGAGCTGTTTTTT. Protein: CASSLSDYQSNTGELFF. The chain has TRBV21-1 and TRBJ2-2; the table's D call TRBD2 went unverified against the DNA. TRBV21-1 is a pseudogene. The CDR3 is 17 amino acids.

The chain joins TRBV13 to TRBJ2-5; D might be TRBD1 (5 bases). V lost 5 bases to trimming and J lost 3 bases, with 13 bases between them. In germline, CDR1 is PRHDT, CDR2 FYEKMQ (reference sequence). The CDR3 sequence is 14 residues long. CDR3 region: CASSNRGREETQYF. CDR3 nucleotide sequence: TGTGCCAGCAGCAACCGTGGCAGGGAAGAGACCCAGTACTTC.

The chain carries TRBV6-5 and TRBJ2-2; D is unresolved. Germline CDR1 is MNHEY and CDR2 is SVGAGI. The V end lost 4 bases, the J end lost 6 bases, and 6 bases lay between the germline ends. The length of the CDR3 is 12 residues. DNA for the CDR3: TGTGCCAGCAGTTTCCCGTCCGGGGAGCTGTTTTTT. Protein: CASSFPSGELFF.

The V and J genes are TRBV9 and TRBJ2-5; D remains ambiguous. Germline V gene data show CDR1 as SGDLS and CDR2 as YYNGEE. V lost 6 bases and J 4 bases, leaving 10 bases between the germline ends. This CDR3 is 12 amino acids long. The CDR3 nucleotides read TGTGCCAGCACAGCAGACGGAGAGACCCAGTACTTC. Translation: CASTADGETQYF.

In regard to this clone: The sample has other DNA sequences that encode this CDR3 too. The chain carries TRBV7-9 and TRBJ1-2, with TRBD1 identical over 8 bases. J lost 2 bases, V lost 5 bases, and 16 bases had no gene match. CDR1 and CDR2 (germline): SEHNR, FQNEAQ (reference sequence). The length of the CDR3 is 18 residues. The DNA of the CDR3 is TGTGCCAGCAGCCCTAAAAAACGACAGGGGATTGAAAACTATGGCTACACCTTC. Translation: CASSPKKRQGIENYGYTF.

The CDR3: CAGPPPGWFVHEQYF. The CDR3 bases are TGTGCCGGCCCACCCCCAGGGTGGTTTGTGCACGAGCAGTACTTC. This sequence joins TRBV27 and TRBJ2-7; D is perhaps TRBD1 (5 bases). V was trimmed by 11 bases and J by 5 bases, leaving 25 bases between them. From germline, CDR1 is MNHEY and CDR2 SMNVEV (reference sequence). CDR3 length: 15 residues.

The chain joins TRBV19 to TRBJ1-5; 9 nucleotides line up with TRBD1. CDR1 and CDR2 from the germline V gene are LNHDA and SQIVND (reference sequence). J gave up 4 bases and V 5 bases, and 12 bases lay outside the gene matches. The length of the CDR3 is 17 residues. Here the CDR3 reads CASSDLDRGWRNQPQHF. Here the CDR3 DNA reads TGTGCCAGTAGTGATTTGGACAGGGGATGGAGAAATCAGCCCCAGCATTTT.

This chain links TRBV27 with TRBJ2-5; 8 bases match TRBD1. CDR1 MNHEY and CDR2 SMNVEV come from the germline V gene (reference sequence). V lost 2 bases and J lost 5; bases outside the gene matches: 4. The CDR3 contains 14 residues. CDR3 residues: CASSLTGGGETQYF. CDR3 DNA sequence: TGTGCCAGCAGTTTAACAGGGGGAGGCGAGACCCAGTACTTC.

V gene TRBV7-6 combines with J gene TRBJ2-7, with D uncertain. Deletions cut 6 bases from V and 0 bases from J, with 21 bases between. Germline CDR1 is SGHVS and CDR2 is FNYEAQ. This CDR3 is built from 17 residues. CDR3 sequence reads: CASRPLALRQSSYEQYF. The DNA of the CDR3 is TGTGCCAGCAGGCCCCTGGCCCTGCGCCAGAGCTCCTACGAGCAGTACTTC.

The V and J genes are TRBV6-5 and TRBJ2-7; no clear D gene. The CDR3 extends over 13 amino acids. Trimming removed 0 bases at V and 5 bases at J, with 8 bases between. The germline CDR1 and CDR2 sequences are MNHEY and SVGAGI. The CDR3 sequence is CASSYSGLNEQYF. In DNA, the CDR3 is TGTGCCAGCAGTTACTCCGGCCTGAACGAGCAGTACTTC.

The chain couples TRBV27 to TRBJ2-1; D gene uncertain. V was trimmed by 1 base and J by 7 bases, leaving 5 bases between them. This CDR3 has 12 residues. The germline gives CDR1 MNHEY, CDR2 SMNVEV (reference sequence). CDR3 sequence: CASSLFGNEQFF. The DNA of the CDR3 is TGTGCCAGCAGTTTATTCGGTAATGAGCAGTTCTTC.

The chain is built from TRBV7-9 and TRBJ2-1; possible D gene TRBD2, 5 bases. This CDR3 has 16 residues. In germline, CDR1 is SEHNR, CDR2 FQNEAQ (reference sequence). The germline V and J ends were trimmed by 5 bases and 6 bases, with 20 bases remaining between them. The CDR3 region is CASSPAPSEVRNEQFF. The CDR3 DNA reads as TGTGCCAGCAGCCCCGCACCTTCGGAGGTCCGCAATGAGCAGTTCTTC.

This sequence joins TRBV7-2 and TRBJ2-7; D is uncertain. The ends were cut back, 2 bases at V and 2 bases at J, with 7 bases in the middle. This CDR3 has 13 amino acids. CDR1 and CDR2 (germline): SGHTA, FQGNSA. The CDR3 protein is CASSLIDAYEQYF. The DNA of the CDR3 is TGTGCCAGCAGCTTAATCGACGCCTACGAGCAGTACTTC. The full variable domain, in which reference TRBV7-2 and TRBJ2-7 provide the parts outside the CDR3, is GAGVSQSPSNKVTEKGKDVELRCDPISGHTALYWYRQSLGQGLEFLIYFQGNSAPDKSGLPSDRFSAERTGGSVSTLTIQRTQQEDSAVYLCASSLIDAYEQYFGPGTRLTVT.

The V gene is TRBV7-8, the J gene TRBJ2-3; maybe TRBD1 (6 bases). V was pared by 3 bases and J by 2 bases, with 15 bases between. This CDR3 is built from 16 residues. Germline CDR1 and CDR2: SGHVS and FQNEAQ. CDR3 DNA: TGTGCCAGCAGCTTGGACAGACGATCGATCACAGATACGCAGTATTTT. It translates to CASSLDRRSITDTQYF. The entire variable domain, with the rest obtained from reference TRBV7-8 and TRBJ2-3, is as follows: GAGVSQSPRYKVAKRGQDVALRCDPISGHVSLFWYQQALGQGPEFLTYFQNEAQLDKSGLPSDRFFAERPEGSVSTLKIQRTQQEDSAVYLCASSLDRRSITDTQYFGPGTRLTVL.

This chain joins TRBV27 and TRBJ2-5; 7 bases match TRBD1. V was pared by 5 bases and J by 5 bases, with 11 bases of the junction left unmatched. Germline CDR1 reads MNHEY; CDR2 reads SMNVEV (reference sequence). This CDR3 comprises 15 residues. The CDR3 sequence is CASSLRDRSHETQYF. As DNA, the CDR3 is TGTGCCAGCAGTCTCCGGGACAGATCCCACGAGACCCAGTACTTC.

The chain carries TRBV7-9 and TRBJ1-1; TRBD1 matches 9 bases. V was clipped by 5 bases and J by 4 bases; unmatched bases: 11. The V gene's germline CDR1 is SEHNR and CDR2 FQNEAQ (reference sequence). The CDR3 contains 16 residues. The CDR3 DNA follows: TGTGCCAGCAGCCCATTGACAGGGGGTTTAGGCACTGAAGCTTTCTTT. Translation gives CASSPLTGGLGTEAFF.

This chain links TRBV9 with TRBJ2-1, with a weak D call TRBD2 (6 bases). The CDR3 contains 16 residues. In germline, CDR1 is SGDLS, CDR2 YYNGEE. The V end lost 4 bases, the J end lost 8 bases, and 22 bases lay between the germline ends. CDR3 protein: CASSLILAGDRDEQFF. CDR3 nucleotide sequence: TGTGCCAGCAGCCTAATACTAGCAGGAGATAGGGATGAGCAGTTCTTC.

J is TRBJ2-5 and V is TRBV6-1, with D perhaps matching TRBD2 (6 bases). With 5 bases removed from V and 3 bases from J, the gap between germline ends came to 16 bases. The CDR3 is 15 residues long. The germline V gene has CDR1 MNHNS and CDR2 SASEGT. The chain's CDR3 is CASSFGGALKETQYF. As DNA, the CDR3 is TGTGCCAGCAGTTTCGGCGGGGCCCTCAAAGAGACCCAGTACTTC.

The gene calls are TRBV9 and TRBJ2-5; 13 nucleotides line up with TRBD2. Trimming at V came to 3 bases and at J to 3 bases, leaving 8 bases not matched to a gene. Germline V gene data show CDR1 as SGDLS and CDR2 as YYNGEE. This CDR3 region has 17 residues. Here the CDR3 reads CASSARPGTSGKETQYF. CDR3 bases: TGTGCCAGCAGCGCCCGCCCCGGGACTAGCGGGAAAGAGACCCAGTACTTC.

This rearrangement joins TRBV27 to TRBJ2-3; D is perhaps TRBD2 (5 bases). The CDR3 covers 15 residues. V was cut by 6 bases and J by 0 bases, with 13 bases left in between. From germline, CDR1 is MNHEY and CDR2 SMNVEV (reference sequence). The CDR3 sequence: CASRSLVLSTDTQYF. The CDR3 DNA sequence: TGTGCCAGCAGGTCACTAGTTCTCAGCACAGATACGCAGTATTTT.

The chain recombines TRBV9 with TRBJ2-1; TRBD2 matches at 10 bases. Germline CDR1 reads SGDLS; CDR2 reads YYNGEE. This CDR3 is 15 amino acids long. V was clipped by 0 bases and J by 10 bases; unmatched bases: 7. The CDR3 bases are TGTGCCAGCAGCGTAGGAGGTAGCGGGAGGATCGAGCAGTTCTTC. Its translation: CASSVGGSGRIEQFF.

The rearrangement joins TRBV19 to TRBJ2-7; a weak D match, TRBD1 (5 bases). CDR3 length: 11 amino acids. From germline, CDR1 is LNHDA and CDR2 SQIVND (reference sequence). The ends were cut back, 8 bases at V and 5 bases at J, with 10 bases in the middle. CDR3 in amino acids: CASPRVDEQYF. The CDR3 DNA reads TGTGCCAGTCCCAGGGTCGACGAGCAGTACTTC.

The rearrangement uses TRBV7-9 and TRBJ2-3; 7 bases fit TRBD1. The CDR3 covers 15 residues. Per the germline V gene, CDR1 is SEHNR and CDR2 is FQNEAQ (reference sequence). The trim removed 5 bases at V and 6 bases at J, leaving 11 bases unmatched. For the CDR3, the DNA is TGTGCCAGCAGCCAATACCAGGGGGTGGAGGATACGCAGTATTTT. This sequence encodes CASSQYQGVEDTQYF.